This TCR beta chain comes out of a study of blood T cell repertoires in COVID-19. Across the whole study: The study drew acute and convalescent COVID-19 samples from the United States, Italy and Spain.

In germline, CDR1 is SGHRS, CDR2 YFSETQ. The CDR3 sequence is 14 residues long. Trimming at V came to 2 bases and at J to 8 bases, leaving 6 bases not matched to a gene. The protocol was immunoSEQ multiplex PCR, while the TCRdb copy is restricted to in-frame clones and leaves out a portion. The sample contains around 500,000 clones, roughly nine tenths of which appear only once. The study recruited people aged about 18 to 95 years across about two dozen US areas. Cohorts were assigned according to the clinical history that participants reported. The TCR sequence derives from a woman aged 55-69 years who had recovered from COVID-19. This chain connects TRBV5-1 to TRBJ1-2; 10 bases are shared with TRBD1. The sequencing input was PBMCs or T cells enriched from blood (not recorded which). CDR3 in DNA: TGCGCCAGCAGCTTACCGGGACAGGGGCTGGGCTACACCTTC. Amino acid sequence: CASSLPGQGLGYTF.